This is a list of T cell receptor beta chains from one sample in a study of metastatic and nonmetastatic thyroid tumors. With MiXCR, TCRdb reprocessed the PCR reads. Of some 16,000 clones listed, roughly 26% are singletons. The sample taken for sequencing was tumor tissue. Receptors originate from a male donor with papillary thyroid cancer or a benign thyroid nodule (not recorded which). Some clones in this sample may be carry-over from other donors' samples. Each CDR3 is given without its conserved first and last residue.

j_call: TRBJ1-5
v_call: TRBV2
cdr3_aa: ASRGAYSNQPQH

j_call: TRBJ2-6
v_call: TRBV6-4
cdr3_aa: ASSDSGANVLT

j_call: TRBJ1-1
v_call: TRBV28
cdr3_aa: ASSTPQGGMNTEAF

j_call: TRBJ2-5
v_call: TRBV7-2
cdr3_aa: ASSLGGTSGRGETQY

j_call: TRBJ2-5
v_call: TRBV5-3
cdr3_aa: ASSLQGETQY

j_call: TRBJ2-7
v_call: TRBV20-1
cdr3_aa: SAAPGPGPYEQY

j_call: TRBJ1-5
v_call: TRBV20-1
cdr3_aa: SAIQTTGANQPQH

j_call: TRBJ1-5
v_call: TRBV11-2
cdr3_aa: PSSPGTANQPQH

j_call: TRBJ1-2
v_call: TRBV6-6
cdr3_aa: ASSYSSRDRGFRSYGYT